This T cell receptor (beta chain) stems from a study of T cell changes during pregnancy in multiple sclerosis. V was shortened by 5 bases and J by 4 bases, with 17 bases between the two germline ends. CDR1 and CDR2 from the germline V gene are LNHDA and SQIVND (reference sequence). The CDR3 has 15 residues. Data came from immunoSEQ multiplex PCR; TCRdb stores just in-frame clones and leaves some out. The sample shows around 66,000 clones, 91% of them seen only once. The sequences come from peripheral blood, collected after pregnancy. The TCR was taken from a female donor in good health, enrolled as a control in a pregnancy study. The chain couples TRBV19 to TRBJ1-2, with D perhaps TRBD1 (5 bases). The DNA for the CDR3 is TGTGCCAGTAGTTTTGACCCATCGGGGGGCTATGGCTACACCTTC. Amino acids: CASSFDPSGGYGYTF.